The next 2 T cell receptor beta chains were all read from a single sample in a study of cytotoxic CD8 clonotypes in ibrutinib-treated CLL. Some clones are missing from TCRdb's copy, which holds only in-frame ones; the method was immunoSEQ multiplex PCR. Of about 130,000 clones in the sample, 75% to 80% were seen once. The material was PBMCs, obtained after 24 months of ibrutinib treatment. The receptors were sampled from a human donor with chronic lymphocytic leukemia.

The CDR3 sequence is CASSSGGPEAFF. The CDR3 bases are TGTGCCAGCAGCTCGGGGGGCCCTGAAGCTTTCTTT. This chain connects TRBV7-2 to TRBJ1-1, with D maybe TRBD1 (6 bases). Germline lookup yields CDR1 SGHTA and CDR2 FQGNSA. The germline V and J ends were trimmed by 4 bases and 6 bases, with 9 bases remaining between them. CDR3 length: 12 amino acids.

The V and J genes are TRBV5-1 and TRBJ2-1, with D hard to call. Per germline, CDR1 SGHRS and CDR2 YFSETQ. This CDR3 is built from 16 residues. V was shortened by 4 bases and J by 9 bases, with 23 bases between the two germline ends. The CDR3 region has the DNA TGCGCCAGCAGCAGAGAACCGGGCCCCCCCCGGGTTGAGCAGTTCTTC. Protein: CASSREPGPPRVEQFF.